What follows describes a single T cell receptor beta chain. This specimen belongs to a study of blood T cell repertoires in COVID-19. Study as a whole: Acute and convalescent COVID-19 samples came from the United States, Italy and Spain.

The germline V and J ends were trimmed by 5 bases and 1 base, with 8 bases remaining between them. CDR1 ENHRY and CDR2 SYGVKD come from the germline V gene. The CDR3 consists of 13 residues. The table came from immunoSEQ multiplex PCR; TCRdb's copy has only in-frame clones and leaves some out. Of a few hundred thousand clones in the sample, approximately 87% were seen once. This study enrolled people aged 18 to 89 from about 26 US geographic areas. Each participant's cohort was designated according to participant-reported clinical history. This rearrangement joins TRBV10-3 to TRBJ1-2, with a tentative D call TRBD1 (6 bases). The sequencing sample was made of PBMCs or T cells enriched from blood (not recorded which). This clonotype was obtained from a middle-aged man in a cohort exposed to, infected with or recovered from COVID-19 (not recorded which). Here the CDR3 DNA reads TGTGCCATCAGTCCACAGGGTAACTATGGCTACACCTTC. Translated, it gives CAISPQGNYGYTF.